Following are 25 T cell receptor beta chains from one sample sequenced in a study of cytotoxic CD8 clonotypes in ibrutinib-treated CLL. Libraries were prepared by immunoSEQ multiplex PCR; TCRdb keeps only in-frame clonotypes and omits some of them. The data contain about 140,000 clones, approximately 80% of them singletons. The sequencing used PBMCs, collected after 36 months of ibrutinib treatment. All receptors come from a human donor with chronic lymphocytic leukemia.

This chain uses TRBV6-6 with TRBJ2-3; tentative D call: TRBD1 (8 bases). The CDR3 totals 15 residues. V was shortened by 7 bases and J by 4 bases, with 18 bases between the two germline ends. The V gene's germline CDR1 is MNHNY and CDR2 SVGAGI (reference sequence). Here the CDR3 DNA reads TGTGCCAGCACCGGGGGGAGGGGACAGGCAGATACGCAGTATTTT. Amino acid sequence: CASTGGRGQADTQYF.

The gene calls are TRBV15 and TRBJ1-3; D ambiguous. The V gene lost 0 bases and the J gene lost 0 bases, with 6 bases spanning the gap. CDR1 is LNHNV and CDR2 is YYDKDF in the germline V gene (reference sequence). The CDR3 is made up of 15 amino acids. The CDR3 nucleotides are TGTGCCACCAGCAGAGATTGGGTCTCTGGAAACACCATATATTTT. This gives the protein CATSRDWVSGNTIYF.

The genes are TRBV5-1 and TRBJ2-7, with D tentatively TRBD2 (6 bases). Trimming pared 1 base from V and 5 bases from J, leaving 19 bases between. Germline V lookup: CDR1 SGHRS, CDR2 YFSETQ. CDR3 length: 16 residues. The DNA of the CDR3 is TGCGCCAGCAGCTTGTGGGGCGGGACGGGGACCCACGAGCAGTACTTC. Amino acids: CASSLWGGTGTHEQYF.

The gene calls are TRBV5-1 and TRBJ1-2, with 8 bases fitting TRBD1. The ends lost 2 bases at V and 7 bases at J; junction bases unmatched: 10. The V gene's germline CDR1 is SGHRS and CDR2 YFSETQ. This CDR3 contains 15 residues. Here the CDR3 reads CASSFIRGQGGGYTF. CDR3 nucleotides: TGCGCCAGCAGCTTTATACGCGGACAGGGAGGTGGCTACACCTTC.

V is TRBV5-1 and J is TRBJ1-5; TRBD1 might be the D (5 bases). Germline V CDR1 and CDR2: SGHRS, YFSETQ. CDR3 size: 14 residues. V gave up 0 bases and J gave up 9 bases, with 13 bases separating them. DNA for the CDR3: TGCGCCAGCAGCTTGGAGGCAGGGACGCGGCCCCAGCATTTT. It specifies CASSLEAGTRPQHF.

The chain links TRBV13 to TRBJ2-5, with TRBD2 matching 10 bases. Looked up from germline, CDR1 is PRHDT and CDR2 is FYEKMQ (reference sequence). J was trimmed by 5 bases and V by 2 bases; bases with no gene match: 8. The CDR3 contains 16 residues. The CDR3 region is CASSLYERGGVETQYF. CDR3 DNA: TGTGCCAGCAGCTTATACGAGCGGGGGGGCGTGGAGACCCAGTACTTC. Combining the CDR3 with reference TRBV13 and TRBJ2-5 gives the whole variable domain AAGVIQSPRHLIKEKRETATLKCYPIPRHDTVYWYQQGPGQDPQFLISFYEKMQSDKGSIPDRFSAQQFSDYHSELNMSSLELGDSALYFCASSLYERGGVETQYFGPGTRLLVL.

The chain links TRBV6-1 to TRBJ2-7, with 9 bases fitting TRBD1. Germline values: CDR1 MNHNS, CDR2 SASEGT. The CDR3 has 15 residues. Germline trimming cut 1 base from V and 3 bases from J; bases unmatched to any gene: 4. The CDR3 loop is CASSEVGTGFYEQYF. The CDR3, as DNA: TGTGCCAGCAGTGAAGTAGGGACAGGGTTCTACGAGCAGTACTTC.

V gene TRBV19 combines with J gene TRBJ2-1; 13 bases agree with TRBD2. The germline CDR1 and CDR2 sequences are LNHDA and SQIVND (reference sequence). The CDR3 sequence is 16 residues long. V shed 4 bases, J shed 9 bases, and the junction held 9 bases outside the gene matches. CDR3 loop: CASSNGLAGEFGEQFF. The CDR3 DNA is TGTGCCAGTAGTAATGGACTAGCGGGGGAATTCGGTGAGCAGTTCTTC. The full variable domain, with the rest looked up from reference TRBV19 and TRBJ2-1, is DGGITQSPKYLFRKEGQNVTLSCEQNLNHDAMYWYRQDPGQGLRLIYYSQIVNDFQKGDIAEGYSVSREKKESFPLTVTSAQKNPTAFYLCASSNGLAGEFGEQFFGPGTRLTVL.

For the CDR3, the DNA is TGTGCCAGCACGACTAGTGACGGCTACAATGAGCAGTTCTTC. Its translation is CASTTSDGYNEQFF. The chain joins TRBV6-5 to TRBJ2-1; possibly TRBD2 for D (6 bases). The CDR3 is 14 amino acids. Germline V gene lookup returns CDR1 MNHEY and CDR2 SVGAGI. The V end was cut by 7 bases, the J end by 3 bases, with 13 bases between.

The chain joins TRBV27 to TRBJ1-2, with unresolved D. The germline V gene encodes CDR1 MNHEY and CDR2 SMNVEV (reference sequence). CDR3 size: 15 residues. V was trimmed by 4 bases and J by 0 bases, leaving 12 bases between them. CDR3 residues: CASSWFIGANYGYTF. The CDR3 DNA follows: TGTGCCAGCAGTTGGTTCATCGGGGCTAACTATGGCTACACCTTC.

This clone was found once. The chain links TRBV5-4 to TRBJ2-7, with TRBD1 identical over 7 bases. The junction had 3 bases not matched to a gene; V was cut back by 2 bases and J by 4 bases. The CDR3 is 13 amino acids. Germline V gene lookup returns CDR1 SGHNT and CDR2 YYREEE (reference sequence). The CDR3 nucleotides are TGTGCCAGCAGCTTTCCGGGACAGTACGAGCAGTACTTC. This translates into CASSFPGQYEQYF. The complete variable domain, with remaining parts taken from reference TRBV5-4 and TRBJ2-7, reads ETGVTQSPTHLIKTRGQQVTLRCSSQSGHNTVSWYQQALGQGPQFIFQYYREEENGRGNFPPRFSGLQFPNYSSELNVNALELDDSALYLCASSFPGQYEQYFGPGTRLTVT.

The V call is TRBV5-1, the J call TRBJ1-1, with D possibly TRBD1 on 5 matching bases. This CDR3 contains 14 residues. The ends were cut back, 4 bases at V and 0 bases at J, with 10 bases in the middle. From germline, CDR1 is SGHRS and CDR2 YFSETQ. CDR3 DNA: TGCGCCAGCAGCAGGGGAGGCATGAACACTGAAGCTTTCTTT. Encoded protein: CASSRGGMNTEAFF.

V is TRBV2 and J is TRBJ1-1, with D possibly being TRBD1 (6 bases). This CDR3 contains 15 residues. The V gene lost 4 bases and the J gene lost 3 bases, with 15 bases spanning the gap. Germline CDR1 and CDR2: SNHLY and FYNNEI. This chain's CDR3 is CASSGMGGADTEAFF. The CDR3 DNA is TGTGCCAGCAGTGGGATGGGGGGGGCTGACACTGAAGCTTTCTTT. Full variable domain (rest looked up from reference TRBV2 and TRBJ1-1): EPEVTQTPSHQVTQMGQEVILRCVPISNHLYFYWYRQILGQKVEFLVSFYNNEISEKSEIFDDQFSVERPDGSNFTLKIRSTKLEDSAMYFCASSGMGGADTEAFFGQGTRLTVV.

The J gene is TRBJ2-2, the V gene TRBV30; TRBD2 matches 10 bases. In germline, CDR1 is GTSNPN, CDR2 SVGIG (reference sequence). V was pared by 4 bases and J by 6 bases, with 8 bases of the junction left unmatched. CDR3 size: 15 residues. The CDR3 reads CAWTLAGNVAGELFF. DNA for the CDR3: TGTGCCTGGACACTAGCGGGAAACGTCGCCGGGGAGCTGTTTTTT.

The chain employs TRBV29-1 and TRBJ2-5; possibly TRBD1 for D (7 bases). Trimming left V 6 bases short and J 7 bases short, with 15 bases between. The germline gives CDR1 SQVTM, CDR2 ANQGSEA. The CDR3 extends over 12 amino acids. The CDR3 loop is CSVAGGYGTQYF. CDR3 in DNA: TGCAGCGTGGCAGGGGGGTATGGGACCCAGTACTTC. The whole variable domain, remainder taken from reference TRBV29-1 and TRBJ2-5, is SAVISQKPSRDICQRGTSLTIQCQVDSQVTMMFWYRQQPGQSLTLIATANQGSEATYESGFVIDKFPISRPNLTFSTLTVSNMSPEDSSIYLCSVAGGYGTQYFGPGTRLLVL.

The rearrangement links TRBV27 to TRBJ1-1, with D unclear. Germline CDR1 reads MNHEY; CDR2 reads SMNVEV (reference sequence). The CDR3 loop spans 13 amino acids. The V end was cut by 5 bases, the J end by 12 bases, with 19 bases between. The CDR3 is CASSRGRLFRSFF. Here the CDR3 DNA reads TGTGCCAGCAGTCGCGGCAGACTCTTTCGGTCTTTCTTT.

This clone was recorded a few times. The chain joins TRBV19 to TRBJ2-7; 9 positions match TRBD2. V lost 3 bases to trimming and J lost 2 bases; unmatched junction nucleotides: 2. Germline V lookup: CDR1 LNHDA, CDR2 SQIVND (reference sequence). The CDR3 is 14 amino acids. The CDR3 DNA follows: TGTGCCAGTAGTATCGCTAGCGGGGCCTACGAGCAGTACTTC. Its protein is CASSIASGAYEQYF. Complete variable domain (other parts from reference TRBV19 and TRBJ2-7): DGGITQSPKYLFRKEGQNVTLSCEQNLNHDAMYWYRQDPGQGLRLIYYSQIVNDFQKGDIAEGYSVSREKKESFPLTVTSAQKNPTAFYLCASSIASGAYEQYFGPGTRLTVT.

The J gene is TRBJ2-7, the V gene TRBV9, with a tentative D call TRBD1 (6 bases). V lost 1 base, J lost 6 bases, and 11 bases lay in between. This CDR3 region has 13 residues. From germline, CDR1 is SGDLS and CDR2 YYNGEE. The CDR3 sequence: CASSVSGAGEQYF. The DNA for the CDR3 is TGTGCCAGCAGCGTATCAGGGGCGGGCGAGCAGTACTTC.

This chain uses TRBV27 with TRBJ1-4, with 11 bases that match TRBD1. This CDR3 is 16 amino acids long. V was pared by 4 bases and J by 7 bases, with 8 bases of the junction left unmatched. Germline values: CDR1 MNHEY, CDR2 SMNVEV (reference sequence). CDR3 nucleotide sequence: TGTGCCAGCAGTTCCCGCCGGGACAGGGGGTCTGAAAAACTGTTTTTT. Protein sequence: CASSSRRDRGSEKLFF.

This clone was recorded only once. For the CDR3, the DNA is TGTGCCAGTAGTACCTTCCAGGGGGGGGTCGGAAGCACTGAAGCTTTCTTT. Its translation is CASSTFQGGVGSTEAFF. The chain employs TRBV19 and TRBJ1-1; 7 bases are shared with TRBD1. CDR1 and CDR2 (germline): LNHDA, SQIVND (reference sequence). V lost 4 bases and J lost 4; bases outside the gene matches: 15. The CDR3 loop spans 17 amino acids.

V is TRBV6-6 and J is TRBJ1-4; 7 bases are a match to TRBD1. Germline CDR1 is MNHNY and CDR2 is SVGAGI (reference sequence). The CDR3 spans 16 residues. With V trimmed by 5 bases and J by 7 bases, 13 bases remained unmatched. CDR3 protein: CASSHGQAIVFEKLFF. CDR3 sequence (DNA): TGTGCCAGCAGTCACGGACAGGCGATAGTGTTTGAAAAACTGTTTTTT.

This chain uses TRBV5-1 with TRBJ2-6; D is perhaps TRBD1 (6 bases). Between the trimmed V and J ends, which lost 4 bases and 2 bases, there was a span of 10 bases. From germline, CDR1 is SGHRS and CDR2 YFSETQ. CDR3 length equals 15 residues. CDR3 sequence reads: CASSGGSTGANVLTF. The CDR3 DNA is TGCGCCAGCAGCGGGGGCTCTACTGGGGCCAACGTCCTGACTTTC.

The chain couples TRBV20-1 to TRBJ1-2; D unclear. Germline CDR1 reads DFQATT; CDR2 reads SNEGSKA (reference sequence). V shed 1 base and J shed 1 base, with 1 base lying between them. CDR3 length: 11 residues. As DNA, the CDR3 is TGCAGTGCTAGAGTTAACTATGGCTACACCTTC. As protein: CSARVNYGYTF.

V gene TRBV6-6 combines with J gene TRBJ1-4; D gene uncertain. V gave up 5 bases and J gave up 4 bases, with 14 bases separating them. The CDR3 runs 15 residues. Germline V lookup: CDR1 MNHNY, CDR2 SVGAGI (reference sequence). The CDR3 loop is CASSPDPTLNEKLFF. The CDR3 DNA follows: TGTGCCAGCAGTCCGGACCCTACACTTAATGAAAAACTGTTTTTT.

CDR3: CASSLRSSGNTIYF. The CDR3 nucleotides are TGTGCCAGCAGCTTGCGTAGTTCTGGAAACACCATATATTTT. J is TRBJ1-3 and V is TRBV5-5; D is undetermined. The length of the CDR3 is 14 residues. Trimming left V 1 base short and J 1 base short, with 6 bases between. Germline CDR1 reads SGHKS; CDR2 reads YYEKEE (reference sequence).